This T cell receptor (beta chain) was found in a study of T cell repertoires in cytomegalovirus infection. Whole-study context: Matching HLA type and CMV infection were both indicated by public TCR beta signatures. Study observations and caveats: Public TCR beta family frequency separated CMV-and-HLA carriers, including in an independent cohort. In two of eight donors, the top clonotype was HLA-C-restricted CMV-specific.

Ten or more counts support this clonotype. Its matching antigen is unknown. TCRdb ran MiXCR on the reads and lists one entry per CDR3 protein. Here the sample spans 400,000 to 550,000 distinct CDR3 sequences, about 11% being singletons. The trim removed 5 bases at V and 5 bases at J, leaving 8 bases unmatched. Germline CDR1 and CDR2: SEHNR and FQNEAQ (reference sequence). The CDR3 length is 16 residues. Sample: PBMCs. The clonotype was recovered from a human donor in good health (CMV status not recorded). Some clones in this sample may be carry-over from other donors' samples. The rearrangement links TRBV7-9 to TRBJ1-3; 11 bases match TRBD1. The CDR3 region has the DNA TGTGCCAGCAGCCCCCCGGGACAGGGGGTTAGAAACACCATATATTTT. This translates into CASSPPGQGVRNTIYF.